The 27 T cell receptor beta chains in this list originate from one sample, sequenced in a study of spatial heterogeneity in lung cancer. The time point here: blood at routine non-recurrence follow-up after resection. The sequenced material consisted of unsorted whole RNA from tumor, nontumor lung or frozen PBMC. TCRdb independently ran MiXCR on the 5' RACE reads; one entry per CDR3 protein. The sample shows some 110,000 distinct CDR3 sequences, less than 15% of them seen only once. Sequencing used PBMCs, obtained at follow-up. Receptor source: a male donor with early-stage non-small cell lung cancer.

This chain connects TRBV12-3 or TRBV12-4 to TRBJ1-5; 7 bases fit TRBD1. V was clipped by 5 bases and J by 4 bases; unmatched bases: 5. The CDR3 sequence is 14 residues long. CDR3 bases: TGTGCCAGCAGTGTGGGGACAGCTAATCAGCCCCAGCATTTT. Protein product: CASSVGTANQPQHF.

The chain recombines TRBV7-9 with TRBJ1-2; D gene unclear. CDR3 length equals 14 residues. Trimming removed 8 bases from V and 2 bases from J, with 15 bases in between. The germline CDR1 and CDR2 sequences are SEHNR and FQNEAQ (reference sequence). The CDR3 region has the DNA TGTGCCAGCGGAACCGGGAGAAAAAACTATGGCTACACCTTC. Translation: CASGTGRKNYGYTF.

The chain uses TRBV28 and TRBJ1-2; D is uncertain. V was trimmed by 2 bases and J by 4 bases, leaving 11 bases between them. This CDR3 is built from 14 residues. Germline CDR1 MDHEN, CDR2 SYDVKM. The CDR3: CASSLSSWSYGYTF. The CDR3 nucleotides are TGTGCCAGCAGTTTAAGCTCGTGGTCCTATGGCTACACCTTC.

The table lists this clonotype with many counts. The V gene is TRBV24-1, the J gene TRBJ2-3; D unclear. V lost 7 bases and J lost 0, with 7 bases in between. Germline CDR1 is KGHDR and CDR2 is SFDVKD. There are 13 residues in the CDR3. The CDR3 sequence is CATRGSSTDTQYF. The CDR3 DNA reads TGTGCCACCAGGGGTTCTAGCACAGATACGCAGTATTTT.

The sample holds a few counts of this clonotype. The chain carries TRBV27 and TRBJ1-5; D may be TRBD1 (6 bases). The V end was cut by 2 bases, the J end by 4 bases, with 12 bases between. CDR3 length: 15 amino acids. CDR1 and CDR2 (germline): MNHEY, SMNVEV (reference sequence). CDR3 coding DNA: TGTGCCAGCAGTTTAACCGGGGGCCGGAATCAGCCCCAGCATTTT. Encoded protein: CASSLTGGRNQPQHF.

This chain joins TRBV12-3 or TRBV12-4 and TRBJ2-7, with D possibly TRBD2 on 5 matching bases. The CDR3 runs 13 residues. V shed 3 bases and J shed 3 bases, with 9 bases lying between them. This CDR3 is CASSFRRGYEQYF. Written as DNA, the CDR3 is TGTGCCAGCAGTTTCAGACGGGGCTACGAGCAGTACTTC.

The chain carries TRBV20-1 and TRBJ2-3; no firm D call. The CDR3 consists of 17 residues. V was trimmed by 1 base and J by 0 bases, leaving 17 bases between them. Germline lookup yields CDR1 DFQATT and CDR2 SNEGSKA (reference sequence). CDR3 residues: CSARGALDLRSTDTQYF. The DNA of the CDR3 is TGCAGTGCTAGAGGGGCCCTCGACTTACGTAGCACAGATACGCAGTATTTT.

Many counts were recorded for this clonotype. This chain connects TRBV4-1 to TRBJ1-2; D is unclear. The CDR3 is 14 amino acids. V lost 4 bases and J 7 bases, leaving 16 bases between the germline ends. Germline CDR1 and CDR2: MGHRA and YSYEKL. Written as DNA, the CDR3 is TGCGCCAGCAGCCGCCCGGGCAGACCAACTGGCTACACCTTC. It is translated as CASSRPGRPTGYTF.

This clonotype was seen ten or more times. The chain joins TRBV6-5 to TRBJ2-3; TRBD1 matches 7 bases. CDR1 MNHEY and CDR2 SVGAGI come from the germline V gene. The CDR3 runs 16 residues. V lost 5 bases to trimming and J lost 2 bases; unmatched junction nucleotides: 10. The CDR3 DNA is TGTGCCAGCAGTCTAAAACAGGGGCCAGTCACAGATACGCAGTATTTT. Translated, it gives CASSLKQGPVTDTQYF.

V and J are TRBV5-1 and TRBJ2-1; maybe TRBD1 (5 bases). Germline V gives CDR1 SGHRS, CDR2 YFSETQ. The CDR3 totals 13 residues. V lost 2 bases, J lost 6 bases, and 9 bases lay in between. The DNA for the CDR3 is TGCGCCAGCAGCTTTTTTGGGGCCAATGAGCAGTTCTTC. The encoded protein is CASSFFGANEQFF.

The chain recombines TRBV20-1 with TRBJ2-3; TRBD2 matches 13 bases. Germline values: CDR1 DFQATT, CDR2 SNEGSKA (reference sequence). This CDR3 comprises 15 residues. Trimming cost V 2 bases and J 3 bases; bases outside gene matches: 2. The CDR3 DNA is TGCAGTGCTAGACCGGGACTAGCGGGGACAGATACGCAGTATTTT. This sequence encodes CSARPGLAGTDTQYF.

This clonotype was picked up many times. This chain joins TRBV7-9 and TRBJ1-1; 9 bases fit TRBD1. The CDR3 runs 14 residues. The germline V gene has CDR1 SEHNR and CDR2 FQNEAQ (reference sequence). V was clipped by 1 base and J by 5 bases; unmatched bases: 2. DNA of the CDR3: TGTGCCAGCAGCTTAGTACAGGGGGCGACTGAAGCTTTCTTT. It codes for CASSLVQGATEAFF.

V usage is TRBV10-3 and J usage is TRBJ1-2, with D unresolved. The V end lost 2 bases, the J end lost 8 bases, and 12 bases lay between the germline ends. The CDR3 runs to 13 residues. Germline CDR1 reads ENHRY; CDR2 reads SYGVKD. CDR3 in DNA: TGTGCCATCAGTGAGACGGGAATGGGAGGCTACACCTTC. Translating gives CAISETGMGGYTF.

The chain joins TRBV6-5 to TRBJ2-2; weak D call: TRBD1 (6 bases). The CDR3 contains 13 residues. V lost 8 bases to trimming and J lost 5 bases, with 12 bases between them. Germline CDR1 and CDR2: MNHEY and SVGAGI. The CDR3 reads CASVSRGTGELFF. CDR3 bases: TGTGCCAGCGTTTCCAGGGGAACCGGGGAGCTGTTTTTT.

About this clonotype itself: A junction boundary mismatches the germline segment, possibly from a read error. The chain combines TRBV20-1 with TRBJ2-1, with 7 bases lining up with TRBD2. The CDR3 runs to 15 residues. Germline loops: CDR1 DFQATT, CDR2 SNEGSKA (reference sequence). The CDR3 is CSARAGTTVGDEQFF. CDR3 DNA sequence: TGCAGTGCCAGAGCCGGGACTACCGTAGGGGATGAGCAGTTCTTC.

This clonotype came up many times. The chain recombines TRBV7-2 with TRBJ1-6; D is unresolved. Germline V gives CDR1 SGHTA, CDR2 FQGNSA. The V and J ends lost 5 bases and 7 bases respectively, with 12 bases between them. The CDR3 totals 14 residues. CDR3 region: CASSHGGRNSPLHF. Here the CDR3 DNA reads TGTGCCAGCAGCCACGGAGGAAGAAATTCACCCCTCCACTTT.

In its sample, this clonotype was seen many times. Relative to the germline gene, one junction end is altered; a read error may explain this. The CDR3 reads CSAIPPFGDTIYF. The CDR3 DNA is TGCAGTGCTATTCCGCCGTTTGGAGACACCATATATTTT. The chain combines TRBV20-1 with TRBJ1-3; D gene unclear. This CDR3 has 13 residues. Germline V lookup: CDR1 DFQATT, CDR2 SNEGSKA (reference sequence).

This clonotype showed up just a few times. The rearrangement links TRBV5-1 to TRBJ2-7; tentatively, D is TRBD1 (6 bases). The V gene lost 0 bases and the J gene lost 6 bases, with 16 bases spanning the gap. Germline lookup yields CDR1 SGHRS and CDR2 YFSETQ. This CDR3 is 15 amino acids long. CDR3 in amino acids: CASSLAPTGLAEQYF. The CDR3 nucleotides read TGCGCCAGCAGCTTGGCTCCTACAGGGTTGGCCGAGCAGTACTTC.

At least ten counts were recorded for this clonotype. CDR3 DNA: TGTGCCAGCAACCCGGGAGCAGTTAGCAATCAGCCCCAGCATTTT. Its protein product is CASNPGAVSNQPQHF. The genes are TRBV7-8 and TRBJ1-5; D unresolved. The V end was cut by 7 bases, the J end by 0 bases, with 13 bases between. The CDR3 runs 15 residues. Per germline, CDR1 SGHVS and CDR2 FQNEAQ. Full variable domain (remainder filled in from reference TRBV7-8 and TRBJ1-5): GAGVSQSPRYKVAKRGQDVALRCDPISGHVSLFWYQQALGQGPEFLTYFQNEAQLDKSGLPSDRFFAERPEGSVSTLKIQRTQQEDSAVYLCASNPGAVSNQPQHFGDGTRLSIL.

The DNA of the CDR3 is TGTGCCAGCAGTCTCTTGACTAGTTCGGAAGAGACCCAGTACTTC. Its translation is CASSLLTSSEETQYF. The chain couples TRBV12-3 or TRBV12-4 to TRBJ2-5; a possible D gene is TRBD2 (6 bases). V lost 5 bases to trimming and J lost 3 bases, with 16 bases between them. This CDR3 comprises 15 residues.

This clonotype was found a few times. The V gene is TRBV3-1, the J gene TRBJ1-1, with TRBD1 matching 9 bases. The trim removed 5 bases at V and 4 bases at J, leaving 5 bases unmatched. The V gene's germline CDR1 is LGHDT and CDR2 YNNKEL (reference sequence). The CDR3 is made up of 14 amino acids. In DNA form, the CDR3 reads TGTGCCAGCAGCTCCAAGACAGGGGGCACTGAAGCTTTCTTT. Encoded protein: CASSSKTGGTEAFF.

This clonotype was counted only a few times. This chain connects TRBV24-1 to TRBJ1-5, with a possible D match to TRBD1 (6 bases). CDR3 size: 15 residues. With 5 bases removed from V and 4 bases from J, the gap between germline ends came to 14 bases. Germline loops: CDR1 KGHDR, CDR2 SFDVKD. The CDR3 DNA reads TGTGCCACCAGTGCCAGGGGCTCTTCTAATCAGCCCCAGCATTTT. This translates into CATSARGSSNQPQHF.

Many counts were recorded for this clonotype. J is TRBJ1-3 and V is TRBV6-5; no clear D gene. This CDR3 has 17 residues. The germline V and J ends were trimmed by 0 bases and 8 bases, with 20 bases remaining between them. CDR1 is MNHEY and CDR2 is SVGAGI in the germline V gene. In DNA, the CDR3 is TGTGCCAGCAGTTACTCGATTGTACCGAGGCCTCAGGACACCATATATTTT. The encoded protein is CASSYSIVPRPQDTIYF.

J is TRBJ2-2 and V is TRBV19; 8 bases line up with TRBD1. Germline V CDR1 and CDR2: LNHDA, SQIVND (reference sequence). This CDR3 is built from 15 residues. V lost 10 bases, J lost 3 bases, and 10 bases stayed unmatched. DNA of the CDR3: TGTGCCACCGCCAGGCGGGACAGGTACACCGGGGAGCTGTTTTTT. As protein: CATARRDRYTGELFF.

The table lists this clonotype with a few counts. The chain is built from TRBV7-2 and TRBJ1-3; D is undetermined. This CDR3 is 16 amino acids long. Germline-derived CDR1 and CDR2 are SGHTA and FQGNSA. V was trimmed by 5 bases and J by 0 bases, leaving 14 bases between them. CDR3 protein: CASSISTGYSGNTIYF. CDR3 coding DNA: TGTGCCAGCAGCATTTCGACTGGATACTCTGGAAACACCATATATTTT.

Many counts were recorded for this clonotype. This rearrangement joins TRBV29-1 to TRBJ2-7; TRBD1 agrees at 9 bases. Germline CDR1 is SQVTM and CDR2 is ANQGSEA. Trimming removed 4 bases from V and 3 bases from J; junction bases left unmatched: 1. CDR3 length: 12 amino acids. The CDR3 loop is CSVAGQGYEQYF. The CDR3 coding sequence is TGCAGCGTTGCGGGACAGGGCTACGAGCAGTACTTC.

The V and J genes are TRBV2 and TRBJ2-3; 8 bases fit TRBD2. Germline CDR1 SNHLY, CDR2 FYNNEI. V lost 6 bases to trimming and J lost 2 bases; unmatched junction nucleotides: 10. The CDR3 has 16 residues. The CDR3 sequence is CASSSAGAIFTDTQYF. The CDR3 bases are TGTGCCAGCAGCTCAGCGGGGGCCATTTTCACAGATACGCAGTATTTT.